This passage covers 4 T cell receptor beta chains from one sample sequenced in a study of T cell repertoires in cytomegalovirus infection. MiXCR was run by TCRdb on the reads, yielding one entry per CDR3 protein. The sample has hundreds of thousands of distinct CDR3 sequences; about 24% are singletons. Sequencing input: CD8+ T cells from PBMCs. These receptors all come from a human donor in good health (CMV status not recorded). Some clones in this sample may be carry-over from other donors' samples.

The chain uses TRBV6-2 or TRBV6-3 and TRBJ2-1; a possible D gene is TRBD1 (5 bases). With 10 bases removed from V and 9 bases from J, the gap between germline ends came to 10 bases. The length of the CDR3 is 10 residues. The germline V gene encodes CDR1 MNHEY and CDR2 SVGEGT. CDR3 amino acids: CATSRGEQFF. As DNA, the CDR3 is TGTGCCACATCTAGGGGTGAGCAGTTCTTC.

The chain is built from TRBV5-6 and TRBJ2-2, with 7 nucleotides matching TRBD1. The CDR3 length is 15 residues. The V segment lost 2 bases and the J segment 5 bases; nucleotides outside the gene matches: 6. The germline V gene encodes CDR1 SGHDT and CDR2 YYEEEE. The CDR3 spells CASSFDRGLTGELFF. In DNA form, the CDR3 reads TGTGCCAGCAGCTTTGATAGGGGGCTGACCGGGGAGCTGTTTTTT.

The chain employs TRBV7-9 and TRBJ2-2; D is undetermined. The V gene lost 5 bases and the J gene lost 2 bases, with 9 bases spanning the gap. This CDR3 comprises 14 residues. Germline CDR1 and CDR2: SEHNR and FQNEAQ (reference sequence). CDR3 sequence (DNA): TGTGCCAGCAGCAACCCAGGAAACACCGGGGAGCTGTTTTTT. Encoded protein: CASSNPGNTGELFF.

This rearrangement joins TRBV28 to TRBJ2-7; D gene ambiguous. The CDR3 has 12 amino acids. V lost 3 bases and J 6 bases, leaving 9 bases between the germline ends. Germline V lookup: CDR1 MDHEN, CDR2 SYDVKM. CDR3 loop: CASSFSSSEQYV. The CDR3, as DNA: TGTGCCAGCAGTTTTTCGAGCTCCGAGCAGTACGTC.